These T cell receptor beta chains were read from a single sample in a study of CD8 T cells in ankylosing spondylitis. TCRdb reanalysed the 5' RACE reads using MiXCR and keeps one entry per CDR3 protein. The table lists 250,000 to 400,000 distinct CDR3 sequences, around 10% of them singletons, with roughly 9.2% in the top ten. The sequenced sample was blood, either unsorted or a sorted T cell fraction (not recorded which). These receptors were obtained from a female donor with ankylosing spondylitis or in good health (not recorded which). Both conserved end residues are part of each CDR3.

V gene,CDR3 length,J gene,CDR3 protein
TRBV29-1,11,TRBJ2-2,CSVGRAGELFF
TRBV25-1,17,TRBJ2-1,CASSPQGTGVPYNEQFF
TRBV7-2,16,TRBJ2-3,CASSLQGGRLTDTQYF
TRBV6-1,13,TRBJ2-1,CASSEARDNEQFF
TRBV5-1,15,TRBJ1-5,CASSLVGDSNQPQHF
TRBV7-2,15,TRBJ2-3,CASSPPGGSTDTQYF
TRBV12-3/TRBV12-4,14,TRBJ1-6,CASSAGQGNSPLHF
TRBV10-3,14,TRBJ2-3,CAISPRQETDTQYF
TRBV20-1,13,TRBJ2-2,CSARVANTGELFF
TRBV20-1,14,TRBJ2-5,CSAGPGRGGETQYF
TRBV10-3,12,TRBJ2-3,CASAGQGDTQYF
TRBV7-6,15,TRBJ2-5,CASSLSGANQETQYF
TRBV20-1,15,TRBJ2-7,CSGLPGTSGTYEQYF
TRBV6-5,11,TRBJ2-7,CASSFQGVQYF
TRBV7-9,13,TRBJ1-2,CASSLVSQGWYTF
TRBV10-3,16,TRBJ1-6,CAISEGAGDVSSPLHF
TRBV5-5,18,TRBJ1-4,CASSGGGPIISTNEKLFF
TRBV9,15,TRBJ2-1,CASSGFSGGPNEQFF
TRBV20-1,13,TRBJ2-5,CSPVGTGWETQYF
TRBV20-1,12,TRBJ2-1,CSARGGFGEQFF
TRBV7-3,17,TRBJ1-1,CASSLTVAGTGGAEAFF
TRBV5-1,14,TRBJ2-1,CASSPRRVHNEQFF
TRBV5-1,15,TRBJ2-2,CASSFGGRDTGELFF
TRBV5-1,15,TRBJ2-3,CASSLRMDSTDTQYF
TRBV9,16,TRBJ2-1,CASSVLAGGLYNEQFF
TRBV9,18,TRBJ2-1,CASSAGGLASPLYNEQFF
TRBV11-2,14,TRBJ2-7,CASSFSAGAYEQYF
TRBV5-5,16,TRBJ1-1,CASRPRRGTSYTEAFF
TRBV3-1,15,TRBJ2-1,CASSQFAVEPNEQFF
TRBV12-3/TRBV12-4,15,TRBJ2-1,CASSWGGGNYNEQFF
TRBV20-1,13,TRBJ2-7,CSARVPSEYEQYF
TRBV11-2,12,TRBJ2-1,CASSHLPNEQFF
TRBV5-1,14,TRBJ2-5,CASSSRLEGETQYF
TRBV20-1,15,TRBJ2-1,CSARNRGRDGNEQFF
TRBV29-1,14,TRBJ1-1,CSVSVGGVNTEAFF
TRBV20-1,12,TRBJ2-1,CSGWASGRQQFF
TRBV20-1,14,TRBJ2-2,CSAPSGWITGELFF
TRBV20-1,12,TRBJ2-7,CSAPSDTYEQYF
TRBV5-6,16,TRBJ2-3,CASSLFGVTAEDTQYF
TRBV20-1,12,TRBJ1-5,CSAGTGNQPQHF
TRBV3-1,17,TRBJ2-3,CASSKIQGGGFTDTQYF
TRBV7-9,15,TRBJ1-1,CASSPSQGMNTEAFF
TRBV5-5,15,TRBJ1-3,CASSLGPFDGNTIYF
TRBV7-8,14,TRBJ1-1,CASSRTGLNTEAFF
TRBV7-2,13,TRBJ2-7,CASSLQGAQEQYF
TRBV20-1,14,TRBJ1-2,CSARKRGRYYGYTF
TRBV7-2,11,TRBJ2-7,CASRGLTEQYF
TRBV10-3,14,TRBJ2-3,CAIQDSTGADTQYF
TRBV11-2,20,TRBJ2-5,CASSLEPPSASGSERETQYF
TRBV3-1,15,TRBJ1-2,CASSQVLGIYYGYTF
TRBV7-8,13,TRBJ1-5,CASSLVTQGLQHF
TRBV20-1,14,TRBJ1-6,CSARVSMMGSPLHF
TRBV12-3/TRBV12-4,16,TRBJ1-6,CASSLDQGVHNSPLHF
TRBV4-3,12,TRBJ2-1,CASSQATNEQFF
TRBV5-6,15,TRBJ2-7,CASQSGGGSVYEQYF
TRBV20-1,15,TRBJ1-5,CSARFPGQRDQPQHF
TRBV7-2,14,TRBJ1-1,CASSSRTGNTEAFF